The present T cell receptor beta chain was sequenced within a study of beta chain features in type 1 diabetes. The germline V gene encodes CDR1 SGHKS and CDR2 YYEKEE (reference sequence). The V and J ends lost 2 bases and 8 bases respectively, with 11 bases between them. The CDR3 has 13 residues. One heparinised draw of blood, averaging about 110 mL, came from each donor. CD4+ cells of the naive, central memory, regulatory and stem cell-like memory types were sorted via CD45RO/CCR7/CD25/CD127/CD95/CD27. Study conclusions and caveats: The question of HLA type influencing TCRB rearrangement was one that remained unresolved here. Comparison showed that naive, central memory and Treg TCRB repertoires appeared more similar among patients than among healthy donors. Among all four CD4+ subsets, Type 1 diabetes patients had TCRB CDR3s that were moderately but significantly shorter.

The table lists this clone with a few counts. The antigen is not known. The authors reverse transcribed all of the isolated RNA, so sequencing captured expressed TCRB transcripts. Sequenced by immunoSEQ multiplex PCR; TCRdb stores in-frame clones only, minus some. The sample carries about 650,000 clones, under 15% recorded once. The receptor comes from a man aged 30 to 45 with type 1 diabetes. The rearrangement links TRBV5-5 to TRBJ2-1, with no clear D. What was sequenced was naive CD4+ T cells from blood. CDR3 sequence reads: CASSFWAHYEQFF. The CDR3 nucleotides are TGTGCCAGCAGCTTCTGGGCCCACTATGAGCAGTTCTTC. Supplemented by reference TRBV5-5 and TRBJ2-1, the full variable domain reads DAGVTQSPTHLIKTRGQQVTLRCSPISGHKSVSWYQQVLGQGPQFIFQYYEKEERGRGNFPDRFSARQFPNYSSELNVNALLLGDSALYLCASSFWAHYEQFFGPGTRLTVL.